The T cell receptor beta chain described here comes from a study of molecular identifiers for immune sequencing clone quantification. For the study at large: In replicates, RNA from 20,000 or 100,000 naive CD8 cells was split five ways, four sequenced.

Naive CD8 T cell sorting was performed on the CD8+CD4-CCR7+CD45RA+ phenotype. From germline, CDR1 is MGHRA and CDR2 YSYEKL. The CDR3 has 18 residues. TCRdb recomputed calls from the PCR reads with MiXCR, one row per CDR3 protein. The sample records some 40,000 distinct CDR3 sequences, around 20% being singletons. Turning to this clonotype: One end of the junction does not line up with germline, which may come from a read error.

This sequence joins TRBV4-1 and TRBJ2-4; 13 positions agree with TRBD2. The sequence derives from a human donor in good health. Some libraries in this study had Jurkat cell RNA spiked in. Specimen: naive CD8+ T cells from blood, with Jurkat cell RNA spiked in. Subset reported: FACS-sorted CD8+CD4-CCR7+CD45RA+ naive T cells. The CDR3, as DNA: TGTGCCGGCAGCCCGCTTAGACTAGCGGGAGGTGTGTTAAACATTCAGTACTTC. Amino acids: CAGSPLRLAGGVLNIQYF.